The source of this T cell receptor (beta chain) is a study of CD8 T cells in ankylosing spondylitis. Findings and limits, study-wide: A TCR beta motif made of fewer than ten highly homologous variants seemed typical of ankylosing spondylitis blood.

With regard to this clonotype: Its antigen remains unknown.

TCRdb re-analysed the 5' RACE reads in MiXCR, keeping a single row per CDR3 protein. The profile covers about 35,000 distinct CDR3 sequences, with approximately 3% appearing a single time and 2.5% to 3.5% taken by the ten largest. Germline CDR1 reads SGDLS; CDR2 reads YYNGEE. V was clipped by 4 bases and J by 3 bases; unmatched bases: 10. The CDR3 runs 16 residues. This TCR was sampled from a male donor with ankylosing spondylitis or in good health (not recorded which). The V gene is TRBV9, the J gene TRBJ2-1; 7 bases line up with TRBD2. Sequencing input: blood, either unsorted or a sorted T cell fraction (not recorded which). The CDR3 DNA reads TGTGCCAGCAGCAAGACTGGACTAGAATACTACAATGAGCAGTTCTTC. Protein sequence: CASSKTGLEYYNEQFF.